This passage covers 15 T cell receptor beta chains from one sample sequenced in a study of blood T cells in healthy people across ages. For the second PCR, which ran for about 7 to 11 cycles, a sample-barcoded 5' primer and a J-beta primer mix were used. TCRdb passed the 5' RACE reads through MiXCR, listing each CDR3 protein once. The table has about 1,400,000 distinct CDR3 sequences, around 42% seen once. The specimen sequenced was blood. The receptors shown here come from a woman aged 18-35 years in good health.

The J gene is TRBJ2-1, the V gene TRBV11-3; D is possibly TRBD2 (5 bases). Germline V gives CDR1 SGHNT, CDR2 YENEEA. V was clipped by 5 bases and J by 7 bases, with 15 bases between them. CDR3 size: 14 residues. CDR3 DNA sequence: TGTGCCAGCAGCCAAACTAGACTGCCGAATGAGCAGTTCTTC. Its translation is CASSQTRLPNEQFF.

The J gene is TRBJ2-2, the V gene TRBV27; tentative D call: TRBD1 (5 bases). This CDR3 is built from 15 residues. CDR1 and CDR2 from the germline V gene are MNHEY and SMNVEV (reference sequence). The V and J ends lost 4 bases and 8 bases respectively, with 17 bases between them. CDR3 in amino acids: CASSYVLGVQGELFF. In DNA, the CDR3 is TGTGCCAGCAGTTATGTTTTAGGGGTTCAGGGGGAGCTGTTTTTT.

This sequence joins TRBV18 and TRBJ2-4; 9 nucleotides align to TRBD1. The V gene end was trimmed by 4 bases and the J gene end by 15 bases; junction bases not matched to a gene: 10. This CDR3 has 13 amino acids. From germline, CDR1 is KGHSH and CDR2 LQKENI. CDR3 DNA: TGTGCCAGCTCACGGGGGACAGGGAACGAGCTGTACTTC. As protein: CASSRGTGNELYF.

J is TRBJ2-3 and V is TRBV20-1, with a weak D call TRBD2 (6 bases). The CDR3 loop spans 13 amino acids. Germline V gene data show CDR1 as DFQATT and CDR2 as SNEGSKA (reference sequence). Trimming removed 3 bases from V and 3 bases from J, with 10 bases in between. The CDR3 coding sequence is TGCAGTGCTAGTCTGGAGGGGACAGATACGCAGTATTTT. Translation: CSASLEGTDTQYF.

This clonotype was detected only a few times. The CDR3 spells CASSTRTGTGTEAFF. In nucleotides, the CDR3 is TGCGCCAGCAGCACACGGACAGGGACGGGTACTGAAGCTTTCTTT. The chain uses TRBV5-1 and TRBJ1-1, with 8 bases aligning to TRBD1. This CDR3 is built from 15 residues. V shed 4 bases, J shed 5 bases, and the junction held 10 bases outside the gene matches. Germline assignment: CDR1 SGHRS and CDR2 YFSETQ.

This chain links TRBV21-1 with TRBJ2-7; the DNA was not used to check the table's D call, TRBD2. TRBV21-1 is flagged as a pseudogene. The CDR3 sequence is 16 residues long. The CDR3 nucleotides read TGTGCCAGCAGCCTCATTAGCGGGGGGTTATCCTACGAGCAGTACTTC. This encodes CASSLISGGLSYEQYF.

This chain links TRBV7-9 with TRBJ1-2; D ambiguous. Per germline, CDR1 SEHNR and CDR2 FQNEAQ (reference sequence). This CDR3 is 13 amino acids long. V lost 5 bases to trimming and J lost 4 bases, with 11 bases between them. This chain's CDR3 is CASSPQTSYGYTF. In DNA, the CDR3 is TGTGCCAGCAGCCCTCAGACTTCCTATGGCTACACCTTC.

The chain has TRBV6-5 and TRBJ2-7; D is possibly TRBD1 (6 bases). There are 15 residues in the CDR3. The germline V and J ends were trimmed by 5 bases and 7 bases, with 21 bases remaining between them. The V gene's germline CDR1 is MNHEY and CDR2 SVGAGI. Here the CDR3 reads CASSPAGTLQSEQYF. CDR3 in DNA: TGTGCCAGCAGTCCGGCCGGGACACTCCAGTCGGAGCAGTACTTC.

This clonotype was detected a few times. V is TRBV7-2 and J is TRBJ2-3; possible D gene TRBD1, 5 bases. CDR1 is SGHTA and CDR2 is FQGNSA in the germline V gene. Trimming pared 0 bases from V and 2 bases from J, leaving 9 bases between. The CDR3 runs to 15 residues. The CDR3 DNA follows: TGTGCCAGCAGCTTAGCGGGGCTCCTCACAGATACGCAGTATTTT. Protein: CASSLAGLLTDTQYF.

This clonotype was detected a few times. This chain links TRBV5-1 with TRBJ2-3, with 9 bases that match TRBD1. V was clipped by 2 bases and J by 0 bases; unmatched bases: 10. The CDR3 has 18 residues. Germline lookup yields CDR1 SGHRS and CDR2 YFSETQ. This chain's CDR3 is CASSFKLNRGQSTDTQYF. In DNA form, the CDR3 reads TGCGCCAGCAGCTTCAAACTTAACAGGGGGCAGAGCACAGATACGCAGTATTTT.

This clonotype has a handful of counts. The V call is TRBV6-1, the J call TRBJ1-1; no clear D gene. V lost 8 bases to trimming and J lost 5 bases, with 12 bases between them. Germline V CDR1 and CDR2: MNHNS, SASEGT. CDR3 length: 12 amino acids. The CDR3 spells CASQILGTEAFF. The CDR3 DNA reads TGTGCCAGCCAGATCTTGGGGACTGAAGCTTTCTTT.

Only a few counts were recorded for this clonotype. The CDR3 DNA reads as TGTGCCACCAGCAGAGTCTCAGGGTATTTGGGTCCTGGGGCCAACGTCCTGACTTTC. Amino acids: CATSRVSGYLGPGANVLTF. V and J are TRBV15 and TRBJ2-6, with D possibly being TRBD1 (5 bases). The V and J ends lost 1 base and 2 bases respectively, with 18 bases between them. The CDR3 runs 19 residues. The germline V gene has CDR1 LNHNV and CDR2 YYDKDF (reference sequence).

The rearrangement uses TRBV6-5 and TRBJ2-2, with D perhaps matching TRBD2 (5 bases). Germline CDR1 MNHEY, CDR2 SVGAGI. The CDR3 is 15 amino acids. The chain's CDR3 is CATSLVPFSAGELFF. DNA for the CDR3: TGTGCGACCTCCCTCGTCCCCTTTAGCGCCGGGGAGCTGTTTTTT.

The table lists this clonotype with a few counts. The chain employs TRBV20-1 and TRBJ1-2; D is unclear. Germline values: CDR1 DFQATT, CDR2 SNEGSKA (reference sequence). The V end lost 6 bases, the J end lost 2 bases, and 13 bases lay between the germline ends. CDR3 length: 13 residues. CDR3 sequence (DNA): TGCAGTGCACTTCCGGAAACCAACTATGGCTACACCTTC. It is translated as CSALPETNYGYTF.

The chain uses TRBV7-2 and TRBJ2-1, with D possibly TRBD2 on 7 matching bases. The CDR3 has 16 amino acids. Trimming took off 2 bases at V and 2 bases at J, with 13 bases between the two ends. CDR1 is SGHTA, CDR2 FQGNSA, per germline. The CDR3 DNA reads TGTGCCAGCAGCTTAAGGGGGGGCTGGACCTACAATGAGCAGTTCTTC. Protein: CASSLRGGWTYNEQFF.